This TCR beta chain was identified in a study of cytomegalovirus exposure and HLA in healthy donors. Deletions cut 6 bases from V and 5 bases from J, with 13 bases between. Germline lookup yields CDR1 KGHSH and CDR2 LQKENI. This CDR3 is 13 amino acids long. PCR primers comprised 60 Vbeta and 13 Jbeta primers. Method: immunoSEQ multiplex PCR; TCRdb's copy keeps in-frame clones and lacks some. The data hold approximately 250,000 clones, with approximately 78% observed a single time. This clonotype originated in a boy between 10 and 17 years old in good health and CMV-seronegative. The V and J genes are TRBV18 and TRBJ1-2; tentatively, D is TRBD1 (6 bases). The sequenced material came from PBMCs. The CDR3 reads CASSPDSPYGYTF. The DNA of the CDR3 is TGTGCCAGCTCCCCGGACAGCCCTTATGGCTACACCTTC.